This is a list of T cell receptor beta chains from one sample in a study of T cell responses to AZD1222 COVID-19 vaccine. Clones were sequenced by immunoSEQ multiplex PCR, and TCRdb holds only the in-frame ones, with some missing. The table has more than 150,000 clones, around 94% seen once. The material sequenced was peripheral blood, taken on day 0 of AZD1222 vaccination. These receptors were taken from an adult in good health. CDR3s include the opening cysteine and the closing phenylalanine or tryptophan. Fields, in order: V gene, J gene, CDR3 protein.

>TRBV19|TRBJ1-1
CASSPRGPGSLNTEAFF
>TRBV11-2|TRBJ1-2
CASSGEGAPNYGYTF
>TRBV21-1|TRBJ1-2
CASLLLRRATYGYTF
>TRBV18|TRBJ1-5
CASSPGRISNQPQHF
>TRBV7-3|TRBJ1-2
CASSLEWGTGYTF
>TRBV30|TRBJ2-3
CAWSGGQGRTDTQYF
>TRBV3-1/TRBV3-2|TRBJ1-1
CASSRGTANTEAFF
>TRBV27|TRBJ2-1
CASSLALAGQNEQFF
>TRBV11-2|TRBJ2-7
CASSPLTSRAYEQYF
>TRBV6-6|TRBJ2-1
CASRTGTSFENEQFF
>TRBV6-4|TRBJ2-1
CASSERGVYNEQFF
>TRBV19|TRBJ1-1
CASSMDTYTEAFF
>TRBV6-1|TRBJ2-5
CASSEKWQRQETQYF
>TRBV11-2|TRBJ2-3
CASSLLGTGGPTDTQYF
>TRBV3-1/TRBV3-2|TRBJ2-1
CASSQRWGTYNEQFF
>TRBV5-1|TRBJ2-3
CASSKRTEDTQYF
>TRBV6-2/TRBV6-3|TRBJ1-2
CASSYKRDYGYTF
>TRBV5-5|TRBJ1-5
CASSPGGQGFSNQPQHF
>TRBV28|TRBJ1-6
CASSSGVGSPLHF
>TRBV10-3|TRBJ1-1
CATSTGSQNTEAFF
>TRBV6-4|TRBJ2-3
CASSPPPLRRSTDTQYF
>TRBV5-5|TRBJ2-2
CASSPTRRGFGTGELFF
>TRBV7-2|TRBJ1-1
CASSLANSLEAFF
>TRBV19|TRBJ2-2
CASSTGTVAGELFF
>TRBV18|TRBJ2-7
CASSQGHNYEQYF
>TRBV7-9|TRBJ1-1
CASSPDRVNTEAFF
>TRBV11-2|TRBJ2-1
CASSYGARDRFGNEQFF
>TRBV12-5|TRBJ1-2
CASGLKRGPGYGYTF
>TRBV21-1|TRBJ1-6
CASSKGPYNSPLHF
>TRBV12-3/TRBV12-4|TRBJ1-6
CASFGGPSPLHF
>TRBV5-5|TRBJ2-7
CASSFASSYEQYF
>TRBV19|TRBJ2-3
CASSITGPDTQYF
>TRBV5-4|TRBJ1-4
CASSPRQGTNEKLFF
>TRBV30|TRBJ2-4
CAWSSGVGNIQYF
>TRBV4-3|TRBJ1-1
CASSHGNTEAFF
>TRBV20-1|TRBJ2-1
CSASNPYNEQFF
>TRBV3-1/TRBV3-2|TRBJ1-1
CASSQEGWDSTEAFF
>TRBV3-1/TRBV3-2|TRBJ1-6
CASSQEGFPPLHF
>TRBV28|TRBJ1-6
CASSFPGQGNSPLHF
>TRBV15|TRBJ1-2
CATSTGGRADDGYTF
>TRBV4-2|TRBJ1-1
CASSQLRPSMNTEAFF
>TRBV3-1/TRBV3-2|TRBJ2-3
CASSPSGSTDTQYF
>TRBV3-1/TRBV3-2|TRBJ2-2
CASSQGTGELFF
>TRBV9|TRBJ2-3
CASSLLRGGRDTQYF
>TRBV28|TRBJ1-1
CASSSPGVMNTEAFF
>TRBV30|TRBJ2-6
CACRQGVAGANVLTF
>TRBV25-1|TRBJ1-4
CASSHRDTYEKLFF
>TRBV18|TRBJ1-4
CASSPAAGAIGEKLFF
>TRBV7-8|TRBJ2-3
CASSLGQGGKDTQYF
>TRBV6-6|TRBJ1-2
CASSRQGLNYGYTF
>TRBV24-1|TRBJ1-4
CATSDPGTFEGDEKLFF
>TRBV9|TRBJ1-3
CASSTGDISGNTIYF
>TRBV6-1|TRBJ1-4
CASSEAPRETEKLFF
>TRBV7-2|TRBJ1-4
CASSFGQGDGKLFF
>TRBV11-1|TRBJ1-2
CASSPQTGVGYTF
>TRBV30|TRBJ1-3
CAWSEIVGNTIYF
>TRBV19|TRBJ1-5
CASSSGARISNQPQHF
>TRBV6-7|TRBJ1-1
CASSPTDPRVNTEAFF
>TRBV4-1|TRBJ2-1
CASSQEGSGSAYNEQFF
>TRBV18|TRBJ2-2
CASSPGRGLSNTGELFF